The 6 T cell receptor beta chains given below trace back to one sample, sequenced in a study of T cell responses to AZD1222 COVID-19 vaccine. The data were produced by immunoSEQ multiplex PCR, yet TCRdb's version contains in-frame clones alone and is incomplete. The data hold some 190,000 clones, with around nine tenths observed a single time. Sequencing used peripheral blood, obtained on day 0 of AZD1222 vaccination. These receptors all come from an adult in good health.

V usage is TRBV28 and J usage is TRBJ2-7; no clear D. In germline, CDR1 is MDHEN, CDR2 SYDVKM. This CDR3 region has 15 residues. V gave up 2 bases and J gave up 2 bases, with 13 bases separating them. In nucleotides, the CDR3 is TGTGCCAGCAGTTTAGGTCGGGCGGAACCCTACGAGCAGTACTTC. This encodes CASSLGRAEPYEQYF.

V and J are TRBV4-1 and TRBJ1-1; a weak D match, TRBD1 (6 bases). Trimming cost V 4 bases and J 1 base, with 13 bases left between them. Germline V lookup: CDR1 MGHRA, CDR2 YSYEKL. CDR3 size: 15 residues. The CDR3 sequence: CASSPERGANTEAFF. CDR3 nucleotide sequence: TGCGCCAGCAGCCCCGAGAGGGGGGCGAACACTGAAGCTTTCTTT.

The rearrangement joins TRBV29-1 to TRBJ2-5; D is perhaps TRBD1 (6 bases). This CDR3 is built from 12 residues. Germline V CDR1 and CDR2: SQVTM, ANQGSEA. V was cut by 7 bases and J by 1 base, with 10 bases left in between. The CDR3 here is CSGRDIQETQYF. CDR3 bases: TGCAGCGGCCGGGACATCCAAGAGACCCAGTACTTC. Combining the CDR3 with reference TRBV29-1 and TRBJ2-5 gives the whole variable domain SAVISQKPSRDICQRGTSLTIQCQVDSQVTMMFWYRQQPGQSLTLIATANQGSEATYESGFVIDKFPISRPNLTFSTLTVSNMSPEDSSIYLCSGRDIQETQYFGPGTRLLVL.

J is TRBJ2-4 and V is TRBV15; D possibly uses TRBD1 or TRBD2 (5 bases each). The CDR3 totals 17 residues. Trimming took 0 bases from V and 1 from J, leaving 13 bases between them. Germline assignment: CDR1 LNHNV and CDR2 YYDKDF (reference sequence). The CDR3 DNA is TGTGCCACCAGCAGAGACTCTTGGGGGATGGCCAAAAACATTCAGTACTTC. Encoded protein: CATSRDSWGMAKNIQYF.

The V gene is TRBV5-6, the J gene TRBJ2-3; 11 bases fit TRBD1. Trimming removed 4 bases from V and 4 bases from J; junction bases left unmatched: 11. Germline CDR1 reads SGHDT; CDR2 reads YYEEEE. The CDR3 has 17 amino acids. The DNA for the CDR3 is TGTGCCAGCAGCCTGACCCCCTCGGGACAGGGGGCAGATACGCAGTATTTT. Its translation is CASSLTPSGQGADTQYF.

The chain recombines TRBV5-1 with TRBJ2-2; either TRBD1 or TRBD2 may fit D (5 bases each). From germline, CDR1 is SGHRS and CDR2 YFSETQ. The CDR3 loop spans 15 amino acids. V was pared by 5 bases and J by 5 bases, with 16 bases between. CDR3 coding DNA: TGCGCCAGCAGAGTGACTGGGGGTTTAACCGGGGAGCTGTTTTTT. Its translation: CASRVTGGLTGELFF.